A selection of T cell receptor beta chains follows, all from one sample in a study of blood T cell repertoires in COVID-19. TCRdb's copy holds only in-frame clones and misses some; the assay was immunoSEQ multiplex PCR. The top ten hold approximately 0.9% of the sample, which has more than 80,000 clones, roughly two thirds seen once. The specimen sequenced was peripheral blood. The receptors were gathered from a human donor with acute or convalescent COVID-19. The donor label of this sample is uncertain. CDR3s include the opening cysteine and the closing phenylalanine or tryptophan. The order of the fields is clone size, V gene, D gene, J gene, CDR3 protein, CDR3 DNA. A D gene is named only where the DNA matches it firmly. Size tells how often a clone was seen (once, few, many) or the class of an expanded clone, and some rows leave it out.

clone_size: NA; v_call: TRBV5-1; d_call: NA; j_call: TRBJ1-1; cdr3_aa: CASSPRTSPNTEAFF; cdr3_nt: TGCGCCAGCAGTCCCCGTACGAGCCCGAACACTGAAGCTTTCTTT
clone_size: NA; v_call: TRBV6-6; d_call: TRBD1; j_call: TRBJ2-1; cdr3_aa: CASSPPTGIEQFF; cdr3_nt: TGTGCCAGCAGTCCACCGACAGGGATTGAGCAGTTCTTC
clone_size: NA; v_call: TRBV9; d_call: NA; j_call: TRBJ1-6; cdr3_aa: CASSERSGSYNSPLHF; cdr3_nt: TGTGCCAGCAGCGAGAGGTCTGGGTCCTATAATTCACCCCTCCACTTT
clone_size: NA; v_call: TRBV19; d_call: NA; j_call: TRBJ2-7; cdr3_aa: CASRPAGSLSKQYF; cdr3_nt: TGTGCCAGTAGGCCTGCGGGGAGCCTATCCAAGCAGTACTTC
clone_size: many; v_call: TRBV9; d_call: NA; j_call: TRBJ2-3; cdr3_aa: CASSVGFNSRTDTQYF; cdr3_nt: TGTGCCAGCAGCGTAGGGTTCAACAGTCGCACAGATACGCAGTATTTT
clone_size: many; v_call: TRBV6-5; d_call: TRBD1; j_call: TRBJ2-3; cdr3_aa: CASSYRGRGDTQYF; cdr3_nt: TGTGCCAGCAGTTATAGGGGGCGCGGAGATACGCAGTATTTT
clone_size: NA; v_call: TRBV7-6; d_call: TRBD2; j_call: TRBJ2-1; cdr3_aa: CASSPLAGARSDEQFF; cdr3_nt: TGTGCCAGCAGCCCACTAGCGGGGGCCCGTAGCGATGAGCAGTTCTTC
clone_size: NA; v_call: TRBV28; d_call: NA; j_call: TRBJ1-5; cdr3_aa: CASSLGGSNQPQHF; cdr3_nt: TGTGCCAGCAGTTTAGGGGGGAGTAATCAGCCCCAGCATTTT
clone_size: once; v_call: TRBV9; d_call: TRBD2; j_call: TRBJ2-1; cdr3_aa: CASSVRRGGLSEQFF; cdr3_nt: TGTGCCAGCAGCGTTCGGCGGGGGGGCCTTTCTGAGCAGTTCTTC
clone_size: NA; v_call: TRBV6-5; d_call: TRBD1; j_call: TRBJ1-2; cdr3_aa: CASSPTGDGYGYTF; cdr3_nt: TGTGCCAGCAGTCCAACAGGGGACGGCTATGGCTACACCTTC